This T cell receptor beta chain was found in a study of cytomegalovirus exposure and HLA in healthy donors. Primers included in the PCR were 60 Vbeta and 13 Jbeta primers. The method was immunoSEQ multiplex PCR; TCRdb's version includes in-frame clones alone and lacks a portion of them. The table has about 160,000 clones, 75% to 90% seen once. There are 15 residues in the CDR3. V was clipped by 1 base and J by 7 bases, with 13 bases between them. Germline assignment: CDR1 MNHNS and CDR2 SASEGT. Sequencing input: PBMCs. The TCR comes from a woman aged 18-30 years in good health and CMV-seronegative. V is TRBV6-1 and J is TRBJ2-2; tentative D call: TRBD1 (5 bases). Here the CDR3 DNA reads TGTGCCAGCAGTGAAGTCTCAGGAAGGGGCGGGGAGCTGTTTTTT. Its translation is CASSEVSGRGGELFF.